Below, 8 T cell receptor beta chains from the same sample are listed, as sequenced in a study of cytomegalovirus exposure and HLA in healthy donors. Vbeta (60) and Jbeta (13) primers were used in the PCR. Produced via immunoSEQ multiplex PCR; TCRdb's table is partial and in-frame only. This repertoire shows some 130,000 clones, around 10% found once; its top ten account for more than 6.5%. Input material: PBMCs. These receptors originate from a middle-aged woman in good health and CMV-seropositive.

This clone was detected only a few times. This rearrangement joins TRBV6-1 to TRBJ1-1; D unresolved. CDR3 length: 13 amino acids. V was shortened by 8 bases and J by 10 bases, with 20 bases between the two germline ends. Germline CDR1 and CDR2: MNHNS and SASEGT. CDR3 amino acids: CASGLGGAVGAFF. Written as DNA, the CDR3 is TGTGCCAGCGGCCTGGGAGGCGCGGTCGGAGCTTTCTTT.

The V and J genes are TRBV19 and TRBJ1-5; 9 nucleotides line up with TRBD1. This CDR3 has 16 amino acids. The V gene's germline CDR1 is LNHDA and CDR2 SQIVND (reference sequence). The J segment lost 1 base and the V segment lost 5 bases, leaving 6 bases of the junction unmatched. CDR3 amino acids: CASSPGQGRSNQPQHF. CDR3 DNA: TGTGCCAGTAGTCCCGGACAGGGGAGAAGCAATCAGCCCCAGCATTTT.

V is TRBV11-1 and J is TRBJ2-7; D unclear. The CDR3 is 13 amino acids. CDR1 SGHAT and CDR2 FQDESV come from the germline V gene (reference sequence). V lost 0 bases and J lost 9, with 12 bases in between. In DNA form, the CDR3 reads TGTGCCAGCAGCTTAGCCCCGAGTGAGGCGCAGTACTTC. It translates to CASSLAPSEAQYF.

The J gene is TRBJ2-5, the V gene TRBV6-1, with 11 bases identical to TRBD1. The CDR3 length is 14 residues. Trimming removed 11 bases from V and 6 bases from J; junction bases left unmatched: 11. The germline V gene encodes CDR1 MNHNS and CDR2 SASEGT. The CDR3 nucleotides are TGTGCCGGCGGGGGGGACAGGGGGTCAAAGACCCAGTACTTC. Residues: CAGGGDRGSKTQYF.

This clone was seen a few times. The V and J genes are TRBV6-1 and TRBJ1-2, with 7 bases lining up with TRBD1. With V trimmed by 2 bases and J by 4 bases, 7 bases remained unmatched. This CDR3 is 15 amino acids long. Germline V gene lookup returns CDR1 MNHNS and CDR2 SASEGT. The CDR3 coding sequence is TGTGCCAGCAGTGAATTGGTAGGGGGCAGCTATGGCTACACCTTC. This translates into CASSELVGGSYGYTF.

This clone was counted a few times. The chain recombines TRBV7-9 with TRBJ2-2; 14 nucleotides line up with TRBD2. With V trimmed by 5 bases and J by 7 bases, 6 bases remained unmatched. Germline lookup yields CDR1 SEHNR and CDR2 FQNEAQ (reference sequence). The CDR3 spans 16 residues. The CDR3 sequence is CASSATSGGVFGELFF. The CDR3 DNA follows: TGTGCCAGCAGCGCGACTAGCGGGGGGGTTTTCGGGGAGCTGTTTTTT. The full variable domain, rest sourced from reference TRBV7-9 and TRBJ2-2, is DTGVSQNPRHKITKRGQNVTFRCDPISEHNRLYWYRQTLGQGPEFLTYFQNEAQLEKSRLLSDRFSAERPKGSFSTLEIQRTEQGDSAMYLCASSATSGGVFGELFFGEGSRLTVL.

V and J are TRBV7-2 and TRBJ2-7; 7 bases are a match to TRBD1. There are 15 residues in the CDR3. The ends lost 4 bases at V and 12 bases at J; junction bases unmatched: 18. Germline lookup yields CDR1 SGHTA and CDR2 FQGNSA. CDR3 amino acids: CASSSSPGQPSSGYF. The CDR3, as DNA: TGTGCCAGCAGCTCCAGCCCGGGACAGCCTTCGTCGGGGTACTTC.

J is TRBJ1-1 and V is TRBV11-2; 8 bases align to TRBD1. The CDR3 contains 16 residues. V shed 1 base and J 4 bases; nucleotides not matched to a gene: 8. Germline CDR1 is SGHAT and CDR2 is FQNNGV. The DNA of the CDR3 is TGTGCCAGCAGCTTAGCGGTTTGGGACAGGACCACTGAAGCTTTCTTT. Protein: CASSLAVWDRTTEAFF.